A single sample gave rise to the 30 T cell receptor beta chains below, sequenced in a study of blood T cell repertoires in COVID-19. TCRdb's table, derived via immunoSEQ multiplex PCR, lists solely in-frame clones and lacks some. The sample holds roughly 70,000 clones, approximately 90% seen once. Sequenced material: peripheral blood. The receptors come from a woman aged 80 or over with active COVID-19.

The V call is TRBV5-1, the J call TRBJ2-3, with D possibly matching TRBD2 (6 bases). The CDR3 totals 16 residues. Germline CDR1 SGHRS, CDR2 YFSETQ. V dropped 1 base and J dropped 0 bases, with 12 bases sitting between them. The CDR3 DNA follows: TGCGCCAGCAGCTTGAGGGGAGGACAAAGCACAGATACGCAGTATTTT. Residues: CASSLRGGQSTDTQYF.

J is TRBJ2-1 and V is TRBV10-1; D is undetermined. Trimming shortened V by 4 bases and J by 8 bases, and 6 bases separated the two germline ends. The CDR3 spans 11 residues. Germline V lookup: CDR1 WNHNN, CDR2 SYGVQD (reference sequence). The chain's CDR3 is CASSAGYEQFF. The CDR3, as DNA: TGCGCCAGCAGTGCAGGCTATGAGCAGTTCTTC.

The CDR3 protein is CAISGQGGTEAFF. The CDR3 DNA reads as TGTGCCATCAGTGGACAGGGGGGCACTGAAGCTTTCTTT. V gene TRBV10-3 combines with J gene TRBJ1-1; 9 bases match TRBD1. CDR3 length: 13 residues. J gave up 4 bases and V 4 bases, and 1 base lay outside the gene matches. From germline, CDR1 is ENHRY and CDR2 SYGVKD.

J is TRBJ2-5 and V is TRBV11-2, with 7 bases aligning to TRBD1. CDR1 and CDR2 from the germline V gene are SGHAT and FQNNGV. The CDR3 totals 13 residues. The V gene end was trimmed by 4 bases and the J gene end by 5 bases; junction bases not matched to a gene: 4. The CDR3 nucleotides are TGTGCCAGCAGCTCCGACAGGGTCGAGACCCAGTACTTC. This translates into CASSSDRVETQYF.

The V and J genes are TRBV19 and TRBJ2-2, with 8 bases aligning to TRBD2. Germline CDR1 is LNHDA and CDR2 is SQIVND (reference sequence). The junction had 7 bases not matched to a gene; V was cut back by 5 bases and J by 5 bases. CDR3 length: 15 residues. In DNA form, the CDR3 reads TGTGCCAGTAGTGGCGGGACTAGTGAGACCGGGGAGCTGTTTTTT. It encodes CASSGGTSETGELFF.

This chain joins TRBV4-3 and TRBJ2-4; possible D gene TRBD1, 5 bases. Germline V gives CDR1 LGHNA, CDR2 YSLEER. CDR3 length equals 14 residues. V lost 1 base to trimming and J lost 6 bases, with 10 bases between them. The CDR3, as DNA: TGCGCCAGCAGCCAAGCCCAGGGCGGAAACATTCAGTACTTC. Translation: CASSQAQGGNIQYF.

The CDR3, as DNA: TGCGCCAGCAGCCAAGGTACGGGATTTTTTGGCACAGATACGCAGTATTTT. Its protein is CASSQGTGFFGTDTQYF. The V call is TRBV4-1, the J call TRBJ2-3, with a tentative D call TRBD2 (5 bases). Germline CDR1 MGHRA, CDR2 YSYEKL. The CDR3 consists of 17 residues. With 1 base removed from V and 1 base from J, the gap between germline ends came to 15 bases.

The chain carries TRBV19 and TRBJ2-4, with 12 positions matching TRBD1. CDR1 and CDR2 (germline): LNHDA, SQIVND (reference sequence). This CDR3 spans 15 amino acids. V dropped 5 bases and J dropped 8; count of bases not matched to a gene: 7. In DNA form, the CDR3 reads TGTGCCAGTAGTCCCGGGACAGGGGGCGGGCACATTCAGTACTTC. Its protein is CASSPGTGGGHIQYF.

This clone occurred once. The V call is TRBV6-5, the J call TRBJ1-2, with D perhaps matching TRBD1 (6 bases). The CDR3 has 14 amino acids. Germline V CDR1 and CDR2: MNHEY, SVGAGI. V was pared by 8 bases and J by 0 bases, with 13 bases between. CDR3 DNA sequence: TGTGCCAGCTCAGAGGGGGGGACTAACTATGGCTACACCTTC. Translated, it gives CASSEGGTNYGYTF.

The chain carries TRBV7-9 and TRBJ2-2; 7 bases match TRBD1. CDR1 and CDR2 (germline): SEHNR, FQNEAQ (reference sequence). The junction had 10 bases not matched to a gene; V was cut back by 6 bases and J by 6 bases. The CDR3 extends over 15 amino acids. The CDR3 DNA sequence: TGTGCCAGCAGTCAGACAGGGATGGGGGCCGGGGAGCTGTTTTTT. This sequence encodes CASSQTGMGAGELFF.

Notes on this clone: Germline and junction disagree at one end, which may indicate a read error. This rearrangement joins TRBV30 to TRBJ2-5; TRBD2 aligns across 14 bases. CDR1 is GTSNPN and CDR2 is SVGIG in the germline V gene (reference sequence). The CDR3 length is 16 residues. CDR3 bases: TGTGCCTGGAGCCATGGGACTAGCGGGAGCCAAGCGACCCAGTACTTC. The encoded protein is CAWSHGTSGSQATQYF.

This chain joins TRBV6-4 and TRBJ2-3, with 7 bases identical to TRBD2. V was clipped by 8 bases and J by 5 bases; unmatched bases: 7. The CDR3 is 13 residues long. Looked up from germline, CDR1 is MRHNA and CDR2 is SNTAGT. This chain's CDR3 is CASGRAGGDTQYF. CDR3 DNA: TGTGCCAGCGGGAGGGCCGGGGGAGATACGCAGTATTTT.

The CDR3 DNA is TGTGCCAGCAGCCGAGACAGGGGTCTCGCCTACGAGCAGTACTTC. Protein: CASSRDRGLAYEQYF. The gene calls are TRBV6-2 or TRBV6-3 and TRBJ2-7; 8 bases agree with TRBD1. The CDR3 consists of 15 residues. V was clipped by 6 bases and J by 2 bases; unmatched bases: 9. Germline CDR1 reads MNHEY; CDR2 reads SVGEGT.

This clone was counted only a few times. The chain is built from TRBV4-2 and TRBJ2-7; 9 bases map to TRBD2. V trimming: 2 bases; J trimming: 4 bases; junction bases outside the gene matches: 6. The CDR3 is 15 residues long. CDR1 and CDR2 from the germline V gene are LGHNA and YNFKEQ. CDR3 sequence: CASSQHSGSDYEQYF. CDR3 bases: TGTGCCAGCAGCCAACATAGCGGGAGTGATTACGAGCAGTACTTC.

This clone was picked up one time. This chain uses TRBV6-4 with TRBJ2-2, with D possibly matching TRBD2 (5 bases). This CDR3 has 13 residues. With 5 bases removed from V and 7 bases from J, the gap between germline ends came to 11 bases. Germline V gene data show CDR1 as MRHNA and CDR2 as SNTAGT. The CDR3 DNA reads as TGTGCCAGCAGTCAGCTAGCCGGCGGGGAGCTGTTTTTT. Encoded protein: CASSQLAGGELFF.

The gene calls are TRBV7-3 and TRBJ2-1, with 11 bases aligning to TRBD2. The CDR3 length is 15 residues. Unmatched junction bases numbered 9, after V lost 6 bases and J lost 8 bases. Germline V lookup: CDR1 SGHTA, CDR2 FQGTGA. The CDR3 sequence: CASSRSGRAGDEQFF. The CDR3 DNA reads TGTGCCAGCAGTCGTAGCGGGAGGGCCGGGGATGAGCAGTTCTTC.

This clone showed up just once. This CDR3 is CAKTGQLRPPYEQYF. CDR3 coding DNA: TGTGCCAAGACGGGACAGCTCCGTCCCCCCTACGAGCAGTACTTC. The genes are TRBV14 and TRBJ2-7; 7 bases line up with TRBD1. The germline CDR1 and CDR2 sequences are SGHDN and FVKESK. The CDR3 totals 15 residues. V lost 10 bases, J lost 2 bases, and 14 bases stayed unmatched.

The CDR3 spells CASSLDSGRAGDTQYF. The CDR3 region has the DNA TGTGCCAGCAGCTTGGATAGCGGGAGGGCCGGAGATACGCAGTATTTT. The chain couples TRBV5-4 to TRBJ2-3, with 11 bases aligning to TRBD2. V was pared by 0 bases and J by 5 bases, with 5 bases of the junction left unmatched. The CDR3 sequence is 16 residues long. Germline V lookup: CDR1 SGHNT, CDR2 YYREEE (reference sequence).

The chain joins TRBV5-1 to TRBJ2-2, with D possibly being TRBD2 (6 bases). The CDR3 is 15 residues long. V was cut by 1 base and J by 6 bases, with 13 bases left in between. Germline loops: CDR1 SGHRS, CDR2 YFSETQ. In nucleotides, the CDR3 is TGCGCCAGCAGCTTGTCACCGGGAGAAGCCGGGGAGCTGTTTTTT. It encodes CASSLSPGEAGELFF.

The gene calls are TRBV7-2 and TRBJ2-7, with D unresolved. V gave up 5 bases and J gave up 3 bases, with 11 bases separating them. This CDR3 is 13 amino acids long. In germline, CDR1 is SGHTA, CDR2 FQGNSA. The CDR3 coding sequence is TGTGCCAGCAGCGAGACTGGTTACTACGAGCAGTACTTC. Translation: CASSETGYYEQYF.

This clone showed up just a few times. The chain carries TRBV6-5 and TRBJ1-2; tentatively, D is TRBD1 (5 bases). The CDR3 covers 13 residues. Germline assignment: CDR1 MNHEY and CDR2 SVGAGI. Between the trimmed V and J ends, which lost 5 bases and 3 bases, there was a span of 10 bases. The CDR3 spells CASSNGGDYGYTF. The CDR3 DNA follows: TGTGCCAGCAGTAACGGAGGGGACTATGGCTACACCTTC.

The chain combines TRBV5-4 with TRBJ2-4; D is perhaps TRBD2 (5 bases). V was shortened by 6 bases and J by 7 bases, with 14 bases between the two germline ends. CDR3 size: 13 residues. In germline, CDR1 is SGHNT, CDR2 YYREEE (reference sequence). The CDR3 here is CASKTREVNIQYF. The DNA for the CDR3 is TGTGCCAGCAAGACCCGGGAAGTGAACATTCAGTACTTC.

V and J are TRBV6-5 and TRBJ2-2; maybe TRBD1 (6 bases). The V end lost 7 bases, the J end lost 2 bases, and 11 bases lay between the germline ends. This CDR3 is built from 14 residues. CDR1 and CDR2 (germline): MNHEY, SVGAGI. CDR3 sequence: CASTSRGNTGELFF. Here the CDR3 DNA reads TGTGCCAGCACCAGCAGGGGTAACACCGGGGAGCTGTTTTTT.

The DNA of the CDR3 is TGTGCCAGCAGCGTTGACCAGACTAGCGGGATTAGAAGTCAGCAGTACTTC. Translated, it gives CASSVDQTSGIRSQQYF. V gene TRBV9 combines with J gene TRBJ2-7; TRBD2 matches 11 bases. V lost 2 bases and J lost 8; bases outside the gene matches: 15. The CDR3 is 17 amino acids. Germline V CDR1 and CDR2: SGDLS, YYNGEE.

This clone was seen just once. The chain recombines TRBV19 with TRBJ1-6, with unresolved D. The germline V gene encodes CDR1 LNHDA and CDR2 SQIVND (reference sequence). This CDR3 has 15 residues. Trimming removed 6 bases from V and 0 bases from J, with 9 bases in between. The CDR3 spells CASRSGSSYNSPLHF. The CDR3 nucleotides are TGTGCCAGTAGGTCCGGGAGCTCCTATAATTCACCCCTCCACTTT.

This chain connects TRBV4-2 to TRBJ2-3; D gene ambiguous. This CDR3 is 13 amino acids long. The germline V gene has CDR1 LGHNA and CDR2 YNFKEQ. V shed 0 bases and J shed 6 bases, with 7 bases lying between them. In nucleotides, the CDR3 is TGTGCCAGCAGCCAAGAACTAACCGATACGCAGTATTTT. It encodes CASSQELTDTQYF.

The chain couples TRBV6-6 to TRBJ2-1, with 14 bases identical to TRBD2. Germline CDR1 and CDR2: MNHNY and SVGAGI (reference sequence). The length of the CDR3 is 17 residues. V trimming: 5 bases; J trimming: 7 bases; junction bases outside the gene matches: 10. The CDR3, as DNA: TGTGCCAGCAGTCAGACTAGCGGGAGGGCCCTCATAAATGAGCAGTTCTTC. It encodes CASSQTSGRALINEQFF.

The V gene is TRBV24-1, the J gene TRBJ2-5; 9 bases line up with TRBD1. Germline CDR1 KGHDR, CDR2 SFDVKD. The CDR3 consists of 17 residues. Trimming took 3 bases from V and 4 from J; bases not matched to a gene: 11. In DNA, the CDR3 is TGTGCCACCAGTGATCCTACAGGGGGCGCAGCCCGAGAGACCCAGTACTTC. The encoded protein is CATSDPTGGAARETQYF.

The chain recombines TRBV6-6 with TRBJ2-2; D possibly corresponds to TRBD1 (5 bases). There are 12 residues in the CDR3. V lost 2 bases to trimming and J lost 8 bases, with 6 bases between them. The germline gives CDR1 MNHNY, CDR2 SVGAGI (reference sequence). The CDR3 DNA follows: TGTGCCAGCAGTTACAGACAGGGGGAGCTGTTTTTT. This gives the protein CASSYRQGELFF.

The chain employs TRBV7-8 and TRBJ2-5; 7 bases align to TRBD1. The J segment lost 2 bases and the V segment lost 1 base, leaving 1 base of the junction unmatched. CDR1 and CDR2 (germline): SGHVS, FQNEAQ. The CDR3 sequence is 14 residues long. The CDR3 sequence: CASSLGGQQETQYF. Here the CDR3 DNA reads TGTGCCAGCAGCTTAGGGGGACAGCAAGAGACCCAGTACTTC. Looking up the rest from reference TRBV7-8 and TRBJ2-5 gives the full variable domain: GAGVSQSPRYKVAKRGQDVALRCDPISGHVSLFWYQQALGQGPEFLTYFQNEAQLDKSGLPSDRFFAERPEGSVSTLKIQRTQQEDSAVYLCASSLGGQQETQYFGPGTRLLVL.